One and the same sample provided the 10 T cell receptor beta chains below, sequenced in a study of spatial heterogeneity in lung cancer. MiXCR, applied by TCRdb to the 5' RACE reads, yields one record per CDR3 protein. There are more than 45,000 distinct CDR3 sequences in the sample; roughly 5% occur only once, and around 10% lies in the top ten. This sample's time point: sample taken at primary tumor resection. The input material, whole RNA from tumor, nontumor lung or frozen PBMC, was sequenced unsorted. The material was PBMCs, obtained at surgery. Every receptor here comes from a male donor with early-stage non-small cell lung cancer.

This clonotype was seen at least ten times. The J gene is TRBJ2-7, the V gene TRBV20-1; 9 bases map to TRBD2. CDR3 length: 15 amino acids. Germline CDR1 DFQATT, CDR2 SNEGSKA (reference sequence). The trim removed 2 bases at V and 4 bases at J, leaving 9 bases unmatched. CDR3 DNA: TGCAGTGCTAGATTGGGGGCTAGCGGGATTTACGAGCAGTACTTC. Protein product: CSARLGASGIYEQYF.

This clonotype was seen at least ten times. This chain connects TRBV7-9 to TRBJ2-3, with unresolved D. The ends were cut back, 1 base at V and 6 bases at J, with 11 bases in the middle. This CDR3 is 14 amino acids long. The germline CDR1 and CDR2 sequences are SEHNR and FQNEAQ (reference sequence). The CDR3, as DNA: TGTGCCAGCAGCTTAGATGGGCTACTGGATACGCAGTATTTT. It yields the protein CASSLDGLLDTQYF.

This clonotype was observed at least ten times. The chain combines TRBV7-8 with TRBJ2-7; D tentatively fits TRBD1 or TRBD2 (6 bases each). The V gene's germline CDR1 is SGHVS and CDR2 FQNEAQ. The CDR3 extends over 18 amino acids. V was shortened by 5 bases and J by 0 bases, with 23 bases between the two germline ends. The CDR3 DNA reads TGTGCCAGCAGCCGAAGGGGGGCTAGCGTAAGCAGCTCCTACGAGCAGTACTTC. This gives the protein CASSRRGASVSSSYEQYF.

This clonotype has a handful of counts. The chain is built from TRBV6-6 and TRBJ2-3; tentative D call: TRBD2 (5 bases). V was shortened by 6 bases and J by 3 bases, with 7 bases between the two germline ends. The V gene's germline CDR1 is MNHNY and CDR2 SVGAGI (reference sequence). CDR3 length equals 12 residues. The CDR3 DNA is TGTGCCAGCAGCCGGGAAACAGATACGCAGTATTTT. Its protein is CASSRETDTQYF.

This clonotype was seen many times. This chain joins TRBV20-1 and TRBJ2-4; tentative D call: TRBD1 (6 bases). The CDR3 is made up of 12 amino acids. The V and J ends lost 6 bases and 6 bases respectively, with 12 bases between them. The germline gives CDR1 DFQATT, CDR2 SNEGSKA (reference sequence). The chain's CDR3 is CSAPGQANIQYF. The CDR3 region has the DNA TGCAGTGCACCGGGACAAGCAAACATTCAGTACTTC.

This clonotype was recorded at least ten times. V gene TRBV5-5 combines with J gene TRBJ2-1; maybe TRBD1 (5 bases). Germline-derived CDR1 and CDR2 are SGHKS and YYEKEE (reference sequence). V lost 1 base to trimming and J lost 1 base, with 12 bases between them. The CDR3 loop spans 16 amino acids. CDR3 sequence (DNA): TGTGCCAGCAGCTTGATGGGGCAGCCGTCCTACAATGAGCAGTTCTTC. Amino acid sequence: CASSLMGQPSYNEQFF.

This clonotype has a count of ten or more. The genes are TRBV5-1 and TRBJ1-2, with 7 bases matching TRBD1. The CDR3 consists of 13 residues. Per the germline V gene, CDR1 is SGHRS and CDR2 is YFSETQ. J was trimmed by 4 bases and V by 2 bases; bases with no gene match: 2. CDR3 in DNA: TGCGCCAGCAGCTTACAGGGGAGCTATGGCTACACCTTC. This gives the protein CASSLQGSYGYTF.

Ten or more counts support this clonotype. The rearrangement links TRBV18 to TRBJ2-7, with 9 bases lining up with TRBD2. There are 15 residues in the CDR3. Unmatched junction bases numbered 6, after V lost 2 bases and J lost 4 bases. Germline CDR1 and CDR2: KGHSH and LQKENI. CDR3 DNA sequence: TGTGCCAGCTCACCAGGCGGGAGGGCCCGTTACGAGCAGTACTTC. It yields the protein CASSPGGRARYEQYF.

At least ten counts were recorded for this clonotype. V usage is TRBV21-1 and J usage is TRBJ1-2; the tabulated D call, TRBD1, remains unverified against the DNA. TRBV21-1 is annotated as a pseudogene. The CDR3 covers 15 residues. CDR3 protein: CATPLPGTSVRGYTF. The CDR3, as DNA: TGTGCCACCCCTCTTCCCGGGACGTCCGTTCGGGGCTACACCTTC.

This clonotype occurred many times. The rearrangement links TRBV13 to TRBJ2-3, with TRBD2 matching over 8 bases. Germline V gene lookup returns CDR1 PRHDT and CDR2 FYEKMQ (reference sequence). V shed 2 bases and J 5 bases; nucleotides not matched to a gene: 9. This CDR3 comprises 16 residues. The CDR3 spells CASSLYSAGEVDTQYF. The CDR3 DNA sequence: TGTGCCAGCAGCTTATATTCAGCGGGAGAAGTAGATACGCAGTATTTT.